The 9 T cell receptor beta chains listed next were all sequenced from one sample in a study of T cells in localized non-small cell lung cancer. Sequencing was performed with immunoSEQ multiplex PCR; in TCRdb, only in-frame clones are kept and a portion is missing. The table includes about 27,000 clones, 75% to 90% detected once. The material was peripheral blood, obtained before any cancer treatment. The receptor source for this set is a female donor over 55 with stage II squamous cell lung carcinoma.

This chain connects TRBV10-3 to TRBJ1-4; 7 nucleotides line up with TRBD1. CDR1 and CDR2 from the germline V gene are ENHRY and SYGVKD. Unmatched junction bases numbered 5, after V lost 5 bases and J lost 5 bases. CDR3 size: 14 residues. The CDR3 here is CAISRGQENEKLFF. CDR3 DNA sequence: TGTGCCATCAGTCGCGGACAGGAGAATGAAAAACTGTTTTTT.

J is TRBJ1-5 and V is TRBV7-7; D gene unclear. Germline assignment: CDR1 SSHAT and CDR2 FNYEAQ (reference sequence). The CDR3 spans 17 residues. V was pared by 1 base and J by 8 bases, with 21 bases between. CDR3 amino acids: CASSLGGFGGTIKPQHF. The CDR3 nucleotides are TGTGCCAGCAGCTTAGGAGGATTCGGCGGCACAATCAAGCCCCAGCATTTT. The full variable domain, in which reference TRBV7-7 and TRBJ1-5 provide the parts outside the CDR3, is GAGVSQSPRYKVTKRGQDVTLRCDPISSHATLYWYQQALGQGPEFLTYFNYEAQPDKSGLPSDRFSAERPEGSISTLTIQRTEQRDSAMYRCASSLGGFGGTIKPQHFGDGTRLSIL.

V gene TRBV4-1 combines with J gene TRBJ2-3, with TRBD2 matching over 9 bases. CDR3 length: 20 residues. J was trimmed by 2 bases and V by 0 bases; bases with no gene match: 15. Germline CDR1 is MGHRA and CDR2 is YSYEKL. CDR3 sequence reads: CASSQEGGGRGVQATDTQYF. The CDR3 DNA reads TGCGCCAGCAGCCAAGAAGGAGGCGGGAGGGGCGTGCAGGCCACAGATACGCAGTATTTT.

The rearrangement joins TRBV7-9 to TRBJ1-2; TRBD1 agrees at 7 bases. The CDR3 sequence is 14 residues long. The V and J ends lost 1 base and 2 bases, in that order; junction bases with no gene match: 1. CDR1 is SEHNR and CDR2 is FQNEAQ in the germline V gene (reference sequence). DNA for the CDR3: TGTGCCAGCAGCTTAGGGGGACAGAACTATGGCTACACCTTC. Its protein product is CASSLGGQNYGYTF.

This clone was detected a few times. The chain has TRBV29-1 and TRBJ2-6, with D maybe TRBD1 (6 bases). V lost 3 bases and J 3 bases, leaving 18 bases between the germline ends. Per the germline V gene, CDR1 is SQVTM and CDR2 is ANQGSEA. The CDR3 loop spans 17 amino acids. The CDR3 is CSVEGAGLESGANVLTF. CDR3 coding DNA: TGCAGCGTTGAGGGGGCAGGTTTAGAGAGTGGGGCCAACGTCCTGACTTTC.

The chain employs TRBV5-1 and TRBJ2-5; 9 nucleotides agree with TRBD1. Germline V gene data show CDR1 as SGHRS and CDR2 as YFSETQ. V gave up 4 bases and J gave up 5 bases; unmatched junction bases: 9. The length of the CDR3 is 15 residues. The CDR3 spells CASSTQGARGETQYF. DNA for the CDR3: TGCGCCAGCAGCACACAGGGGGCGCGAGGGGAGACCCAGTACTTC.

This sequence joins TRBV7-8 and TRBJ1-1; D gene uncertain. Per the germline V gene, CDR1 is SGHVS and CDR2 is FQNEAQ. Trimming pared 2 bases from V and 2 bases from J, leaving 9 bases between. This CDR3 has 14 residues. The CDR3 sequence: CASSLTAINTEAFF. DNA for the CDR3: TGTGCCAGCAGCTTAACGGCTATTAACACTGAAGCTTTCTTT. Full variable domain (missing parts from reference TRBV7-8 and TRBJ1-1): GAGVSQSPRYKVAKRGQDVALRCDPISGHVSLFWYQQALGQGPEFLTYFQNEAQLDKSGLPSDRFFAERPEGSVSTLKIQRTQQEDSAVYLCASSLTAINTEAFFGQGTRLTVV.

The V gene is TRBV6-1, the J gene TRBJ2-7, with 7 positions matching TRBD2. Germline CDR1 is MNHNS and CDR2 is SASEGT. CDR3 size: 13 residues. V shed 6 bases and J 6 bases; nucleotides not matched to a gene: 8. CDR3 DNA sequence: TGTGCCAGCAGCCCCATGACTAGCTCCGAGCAGTACTTC. Amino acid sequence: CASSPMTSSEQYF.

The chain links TRBV11-2 to TRBJ1-1; a possible D gene is TRBD1 (5 bases). The CDR3 has 17 residues. In germline, CDR1 is SGHAT, CDR2 FQNNGV. With 0 bases removed from V and 4 bases from J, the gap between germline ends came to 18 bases. The CDR3 bases are TGTGCCAGCAGCTTAGATCTCATAGGGCAGGGTGGCACTGAAGCTTTCTTT. Encoded protein: CASSLDLIGQGGTEAFF.